The 3 T cell receptor beta chains listed next were all sequenced from one sample in a study of human thymus T cells (dated by TCRdb to about 2020). The library relied on the immunoSEQ multiplex PCR assay. TCRdb holds this immuneACCESS table with in-frame rearrangements only. Some clones are missing; in checked studies, unresolved V genes explain under half, and the rest has no known cause. The sample has some 130,000 clones on record, around 94% of them singletons. The ten largest clonotypes hold 0.024% of the sample. The thymus tissue came from surgical resects taken out during corrective cardiac surgery. The sequenced sample was thymus tissue. These TCRs come from a boy less than two years old with a congenital heart defect but otherwise immunologically healthy.

The chain uses TRBV11-2 and TRBJ2-1, with D hard to call. The length of the CDR3 is 15 residues. V lost 6 bases, J lost 9 bases, and 21 bases lay in between. CDR1 and CDR2 from the germline V gene are SGHAT and FQNNGV. The CDR3 spells CASRGAYLIGSEQFF. The CDR3 nucleotides read TGTGCCAGCAGAGGCGCCTATCTAATAGGGTCTGAGCAGTTCTTC.

This clone was counted between two and nine times. The rearrangement joins TRBV28 to TRBJ1-1; the match to TRBD1 covers 7 bases. V dropped 6 bases and J dropped 0; count of bases not matched to a gene: 10. Germline V gene sequence: CDR1 MDHEN, CDR2 SYDVKM. The CDR3 is 16 amino acids. The CDR3 loop reads CASRGTTGFLNTEAFF. CDR3 sequence (DNA): TGTGCCAGCAGAGGAACGACAGGGTTTTTGAACACTGAAGCTTTCTTT.

The rearrangement uses TRBV5-1 and TRBJ2-1, with 8 bases fitting TRBD1. J gave up 7 bases and V 4 bases, and 4 bases lay outside the gene matches. The CDR3 runs to 13 residues. Per germline, CDR1 SGHRS and CDR2 YFSETQ. DNA of the CDR3: TGCGCCAGCAGCGTCCGACAGGGGAATGAGCAGTTCTTC. Protein product: CASSVRQGNEQFF.